These 15 T cell receptor beta chains originate from one sample sequenced in a study of identical twins. MiXCR, applied by TCRdb to the 5' RACE reads, yields one record per CDR3 protein. The sample shows hundreds of thousands of distinct CDR3 sequences, approximately 13% of them seen only once. These data were likewise used in another study, on yellow fever vaccine responses in identical twins.

The specimen sequenced was CD8+ T cells sorted from blood. These receptors were taken from a woman younger than 30 in good health.

The chain is built from TRBV6-5 and TRBJ2-6; 7 nucleotides agree with TRBD2. The junction had 4 bases not matched to a gene; V was cut back by 2 bases and J by 0 bases. Germline lookup yields CDR1 MNHEY and CDR2 SVGAGI. The CDR3 covers 17 residues. The CDR3 nucleotides read TGTGCCAGCAGTTACCCCGCGGGAGTCTCTGGGGCCAACGTCCTGACTTTC. Protein product: CASSYPAGVSGANVLTF.

The DNA for the CDR3 is TGTGCCAGCAGCGAGTCTCTGAACACTGAAGCTTTCTTT. Translation: CASSESLNTEAFF. The V call is TRBV7-9, the J call TRBJ1-1; D gene unclear. Trimming took 5 bases from V and 0 from J, leaving 7 bases between them. The CDR3 contains 13 residues. Germline CDR1 is SEHNR and CDR2 is FQNEAQ (reference sequence).

This clonotype showed up many times. In nucleotides, the CDR3 is TGTGCCACCAGCAGAGATCGTGGTGTGGGTTACGAGCAGTACGTC. Amino acid sequence: CATSRDRGVGYEQYV. V gene TRBV15 combines with J gene TRBJ2-7; no clear D. This CDR3 contains 15 residues. Trimming took off 0 bases at V and 4 bases at J, with 13 bases between the two ends. Germline V gives CDR1 LNHNV, CDR2 YYDKDF (reference sequence).

This clonotype showed up just a few times. V is TRBV4-1 and J is TRBJ1-3, with 9 bases identical to TRBD1. V dropped 3 bases and J dropped 4; count of bases not matched to a gene: 7. CDR1 and CDR2 from the germline V gene are MGHRA and YSYEKL. There are 16 residues in the CDR3. The CDR3 here is CASSHYRGRGGNTIYF. The CDR3, as DNA: TGCGCCAGCAGCCATTACAGGGGGCGCGGCGGAAACACCATATATTTT.

The chain employs TRBV29-1 and TRBJ2-1; 11 bases align to TRBD2. V dropped 3 bases and J dropped 8; count of bases not matched to a gene: 6. The CDR3 length is 14 residues. Germline CDR1 reads SQVTM; CDR2 reads ANQGSEA. CDR3 in DNA: TGCAGCGTTGAGGGTAGCGGGAGGGTGGATGAGCAGTTCTTC. Its translation is CSVEGSGRVDEQFF.

The CDR3 DNA reads as TGTGCCAGCGGCGCCGGACCGAATGAGCAGTTCTTC. Amino acid sequence: CASGAGPNEQFF. V and J are TRBV7-9 and TRBJ2-1; D is undetermined. CDR3 length: 12 residues. Germline V gene lookup returns CDR1 SEHNR and CDR2 FQNEAQ (reference sequence). Trimming shortened V by 8 bases and J by 7 bases, and 12 bases separated the two germline ends.

The gene calls are TRBV12-3 or TRBV12-4 and TRBJ2-1; D uncertain. Trimming removed 7 bases at V and 8 bases at J, with 18 bases between. CDR3 length: 14 residues. In nucleotides, the CDR3 is TGTGCCAGCACCGCTCCCGCGGTGTTCCATGAGCAGTTCTTC. Translated, it gives CASTAPAVFHEQFF.

This clonotype was observed a handful of times. The rearrangement links TRBV6-1 to TRBJ2-7; maybe TRBD2 (5 bases). V was shortened by 1 base and J by 2 bases, with 9 bases between the two germline ends. Per the germline V gene, CDR1 is MNHNS and CDR2 is SASEGT. This CDR3 has 14 residues. For the CDR3, the DNA is TGTGCCAGCAGTGAAGGCCGAGGGCCCTACGAGCAGTACGTC. Protein sequence: CASSEGRGPYEQYV.

This clonotype was counted between two and nine times. CDR3 sequence reads: CASSFGTGEETQYF. The CDR3 DNA is TGTGCCAGCAGCTTCGGGACTGGGGAAGAGACCCAGTACTTC. The V gene is TRBV7-6, the J gene TRBJ2-5; weak D call: TRBD2 (6 bases). The V gene lost 3 bases and the J gene lost 3 bases, with 11 bases spanning the gap. CDR3 length: 14 residues. Germline V gene lookup returns CDR1 SGHVS and CDR2 FNYEAQ.

This chain joins TRBV5-1 and TRBJ2-1; 7 bases are a match to TRBD2. This CDR3 has 14 amino acids. The J segment lost 10 bases and the V segment lost 3 bases, leaving 10 bases of the junction unmatched. The germline gives CDR1 SGHRS, CDR2 YFSETQ. The CDR3 DNA sequence: TGCGCCAGCAGCTCCGGACCTGGGAGGGGAGAGCAGTTCTTC. Translated, it gives CASSSGPGRGEQFF.

This clonotype was seen a few times. The V and J genes are TRBV7-9 and TRBJ2-5; 11 bases agree with TRBD2. The CDR3 is 15 residues long. V lost 5 bases, J lost 5 bases, and 7 bases stayed unmatched. Germline V gene sequence: CDR1 SEHNR, CDR2 FQNEAQ (reference sequence). The CDR3 protein is CASSTTSGGSETQYF. The CDR3, as DNA: TGTGCCAGCAGCACTACTAGCGGGGGAAGCGAGACCCAGTACTTC.

This clonotype was observed a handful of times. V gene TRBV20-1 combines with J gene TRBJ2-7; 7 bases map to TRBD1. Unmatched junction bases numbered 6, after V lost 4 bases and J lost 6 bases. Germline V CDR1 and CDR2: DFQATT, SNEGSKA (reference sequence). The CDR3 is 12 residues long. CDR3 residues: CSATTGRSEQYV. The CDR3 coding sequence is TGCAGTGCTACGACAGGGCGGTCCGAGCAGTACGTC.

The chain joins TRBV28 to TRBJ2-7; 8 nucleotides line up with TRBD1. This CDR3 has 14 amino acids. Germline CDR1 and CDR2: MDHEN and SYDVKM. V was clipped by 4 bases and J by 10 bases; unmatched bases: 12. CDR3 residues: CASSSLDRGGAQYV. CDR3 DNA: TGTGCCAGCAGTTCCCTAGACAGGGGAGGCGCCCAGTACGTC.

The genes are TRBV11-1 and TRBJ2-2; 16 nucleotides agree with TRBD2. The J segment lost 3 bases and the V segment lost 11 bases, leaving 15 bases of the junction unmatched. The CDR3 sequence is 19 residues long. Germline V gene lookup returns CDR1 SGHAT and CDR2 FQDESV (reference sequence). CDR3 coding DNA: TGTGCCCTCTGTCCACCGGGACTAGCGGGAGGGCCCGACACCGGGGAGCTGTTTTTT. It yields the protein CALCPPGLAGGPDTGELFF. The entire variable domain, with the rest obtained from reference TRBV11-1 and TRBJ2-2, is as follows: EAEVAQSPRYKITEKSQAVAFWCDPISGHATLYWYRQILGQGPELLVQFQDESVVDDSQLPKDRFSAERLKGVDSTLKIQPAELGDSAMYLCALCPPGLAGGPDTGELFFGEGSRLTVL.

This clonotype appeared many times. This chain joins TRBV20-1 and TRBJ2-1, with a possible D match to TRBD1 (5 bases). V dropped 3 bases and J dropped 7 bases, with 16 bases sitting between them. The CDR3 length is 14 residues. CDR1 DFQATT and CDR2 SNEGSKA come from the germline V gene (reference sequence). This CDR3 reads CSARQGSEVNEQFF. DNA for the CDR3: TGCAGTGCTAGGCAGGGTTCGGAAGTTAATGAGCAGTTCTTC.